The following is a T cell receptor (beta chain) sequence with its context. Its specific antigen is unknown. No quality values exist for individual bases; no much larger clone is one base distant. This specimen comes from a study of cytomegalovirus exposure and HLA in healthy donors (dated by TCRdb to the late 2010s). Context from the whole study: According to a later analysis, the approximately 130 validation repertoires were produced on the same platform as the 666 repertoires of the first cohort. In addition to the first cohort of approximately 650 subjects, a separate validation cohort of approximately 110 different subjects was used. The aim of the study was to test whether cataloging public T cell receptors could identify signatures of past pathogen exposure. High-throughput TCR immunosequencing, statistical association of individual TCRs with disease status, and machine learning were combined to predict cytomegalovirus infection status.

Library generation was performed with the immunoSEQ multiplex PCR assay. The authors' pipeline ran thus. A statistical classification framework was built to diagnose cytomegalovirus status from the catalog of TCR beta chain sequences. The clones in this table, taken by TCRdb from immuneACCESS, are in-frame only. Not every clone is retained; where verified, under half of the shortfall comes from an unresolved V gene, and the cause of the rest is unknown. V and J calls and clone size are as listed in that table; D and trimming were resolved from the DNA. Counted in this sample were about 140,000 clones; approximately 90% of them appeared once. The ten biggest clones cover 0.6% to 0.8% of the sample. CDR1 and CDR2 (MNHEY, SVGAGI) derive from the germline V gene. The CDR3 holds 15 amino acids from the cysteine to the phenylalanine. Just the 45-base CDR3 DNA is kept, in frame starting at base 1. V was cut back by 5 bases and J by 3 bases, leaving a gap of 13 bases between them.

Separate from the roughly 700-subject first cohort, the validation cohort of about 110 subjects was the group to which the donors belonged. The investigation overall reported the following: In vitro tests confirmed that a few of the cytomegalovirus-associated TCR beta chains recognize cytomegalovirus antigens. The study listed 164 TCR beta chains as associated with cytomegalovirus. It was suggested by the authors that the approach could potentially be generalized to other disease states and immunological phenotypes. Across donors, most TCR sequences were observed very rarely, whereas some public TCRs were present in many individuals. The classifier was reported to diagnose cytomegalovirus status with high specificity and sensitivity in both the original and validation cohorts. Subsequent analysis determined that TCRs grouped into clusters in the first cohort also showed a tendency toward co-occurrence across the roughly 110 validation repertoires, and about 94% of cluster scores exceeded 0. A later analysis had no HLA typing for the validation cohort, so co-occurrence there was scored across all 120 or so repertoires.

This TCR was recovered from a man aged 18-30 years in good health and CMV-seronegative. The chain is assembled from TRBV6-5 and TRBJ1-4; TRBD1 is possibly the D segment (6 matching bases). The specimen was PBMCs. The CDR3 reads CASSPTGYANEKLFF. At the DNA level, the sequence is TGTGCCAGCAGTCCCACAGGGTATGCTAATGAAAAACTGTTTTTT.